This T cell receptor (beta chain) was recovered during a study of type 1 regulatory T cells. Background on the study: T-allo10 is a Tr1-enriched, alloantigen-specific CD4 T cell product made in vitro.

This CDR3 spans 14 amino acids. The V and J ends lost 7 bases and 5 bases respectively, with 18 bases between them. Germline CDR1 reads SGHRS; CDR2 reads YFSETQ. This clonotype was seen ten or more times. One entry per CDR3 protein results from TCRdb running MiXCR on the reads. The repertoire includes under 20,000 distinct CDR3 sequences, around 9.6% of them detected once, and 2.8% sits in the top ten. The sample was CD4+ T cells, either the whole sample or a sorted fraction (not recorded which). This receptor was taken from a human donor in good health. The V gene is TRBV5-1, the J gene TRBJ1-1; D remains ambiguous. The CDR3 here is CASGQGQGWTEAFF. The CDR3 nucleotides read TGCGCCAGCGGGCAAGGCCAAGGTTGGACTGAAGCTTTCTTT. Variable domain in full (rest from reference TRBV5-1 and TRBJ1-1): KAGVTQTPRYLIKTRGQQVTLSCSPISGHRSVSWYQQTPGQGLQFLFEYFSETQRNKGNFPGRFSGRQFSNSRSEMNVSTLELGDSALYLCASGQGQGWTEAFFGQGTRLTVV.